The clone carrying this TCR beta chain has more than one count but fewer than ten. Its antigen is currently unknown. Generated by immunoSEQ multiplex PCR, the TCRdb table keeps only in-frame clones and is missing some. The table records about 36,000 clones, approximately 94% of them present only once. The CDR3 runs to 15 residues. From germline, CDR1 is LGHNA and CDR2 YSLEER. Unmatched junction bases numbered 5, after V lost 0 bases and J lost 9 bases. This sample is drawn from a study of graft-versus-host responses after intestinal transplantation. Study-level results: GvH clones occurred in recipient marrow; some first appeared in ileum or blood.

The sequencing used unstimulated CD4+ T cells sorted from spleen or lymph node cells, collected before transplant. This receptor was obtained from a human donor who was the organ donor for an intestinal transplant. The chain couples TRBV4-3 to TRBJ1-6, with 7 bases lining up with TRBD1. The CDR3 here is CASSQERAGGSPLHF. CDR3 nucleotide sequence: TGCGCCAGCAGCCAAGAACGGGCAGGGGGTTCACCCCTCCACTTT.